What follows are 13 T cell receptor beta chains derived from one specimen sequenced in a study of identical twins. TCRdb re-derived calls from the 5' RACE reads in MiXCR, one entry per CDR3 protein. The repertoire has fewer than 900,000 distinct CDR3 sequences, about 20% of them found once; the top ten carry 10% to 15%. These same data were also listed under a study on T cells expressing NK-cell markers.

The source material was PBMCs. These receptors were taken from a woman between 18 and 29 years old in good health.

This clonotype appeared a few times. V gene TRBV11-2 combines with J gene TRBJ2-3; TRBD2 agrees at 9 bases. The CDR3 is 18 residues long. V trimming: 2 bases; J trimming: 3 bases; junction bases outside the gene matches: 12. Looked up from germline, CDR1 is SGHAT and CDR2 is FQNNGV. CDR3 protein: CASSLRGLAGPGTDTQYF. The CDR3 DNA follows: TGTGCCAGCAGCTTAAGGGGTCTAGCGGGACCTGGGACAGATACGCAGTATTTT.

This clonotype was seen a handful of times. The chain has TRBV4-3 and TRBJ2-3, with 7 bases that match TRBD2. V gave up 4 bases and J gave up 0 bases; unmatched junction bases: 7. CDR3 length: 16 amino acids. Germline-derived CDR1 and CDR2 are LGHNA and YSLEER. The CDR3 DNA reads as TGCGCCAGCAGCCGACTAGCTTTTACTAGCACAGATACGCAGTATTTT. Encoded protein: CASSRLAFTSTDTQYF.

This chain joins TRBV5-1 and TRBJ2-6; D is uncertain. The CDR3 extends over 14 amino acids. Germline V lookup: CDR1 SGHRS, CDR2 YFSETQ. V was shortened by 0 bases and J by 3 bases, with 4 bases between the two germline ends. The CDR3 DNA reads TGCGCCAGCAGCTTGGTTATTGGGGCCAACGTCCTGACTTTC. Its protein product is CASSLVIGANVLTF.

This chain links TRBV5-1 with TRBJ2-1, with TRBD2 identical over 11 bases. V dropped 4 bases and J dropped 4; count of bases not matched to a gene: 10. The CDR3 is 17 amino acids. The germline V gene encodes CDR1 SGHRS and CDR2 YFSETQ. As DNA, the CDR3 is TGCGCCAGCAGCGTGTTAGCGGGGGGGCCATTATACAATGAGCAGTTCTTC. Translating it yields CASSVLAGGPLYNEQFF.

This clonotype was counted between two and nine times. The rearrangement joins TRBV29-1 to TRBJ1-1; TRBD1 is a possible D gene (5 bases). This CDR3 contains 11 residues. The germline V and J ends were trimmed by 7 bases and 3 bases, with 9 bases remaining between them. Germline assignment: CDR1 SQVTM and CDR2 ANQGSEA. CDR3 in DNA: TGCAGCGGCAGGGATGACACTGAAGCTTTCTTT. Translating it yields CSGRDDTEAFF.

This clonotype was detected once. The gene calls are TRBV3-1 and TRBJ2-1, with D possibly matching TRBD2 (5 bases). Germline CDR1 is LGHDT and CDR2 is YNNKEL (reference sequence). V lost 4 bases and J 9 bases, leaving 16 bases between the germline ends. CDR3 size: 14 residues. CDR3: CASSPPVAAGEQFF. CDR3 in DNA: TGTGCCAGCAGCCCCCCCGTGGCCGCGGGTGAGCAGTTCTTC.

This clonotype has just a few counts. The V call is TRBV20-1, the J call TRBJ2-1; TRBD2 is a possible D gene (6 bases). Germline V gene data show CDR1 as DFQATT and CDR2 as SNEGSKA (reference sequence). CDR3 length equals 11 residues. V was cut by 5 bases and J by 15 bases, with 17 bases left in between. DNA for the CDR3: TGCAGTGCTCCCCGGGGAGGATCTGCGTTCTTC. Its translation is CSAPRGGSAFF.

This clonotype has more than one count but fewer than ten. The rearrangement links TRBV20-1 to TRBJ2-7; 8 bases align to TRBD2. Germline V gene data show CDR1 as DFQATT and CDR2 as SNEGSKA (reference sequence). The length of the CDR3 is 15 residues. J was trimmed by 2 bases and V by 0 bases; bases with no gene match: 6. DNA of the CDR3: TGCAGTGCTAGAGATCCCGGGAGGGCCACCTACGAGCAGTACTTC. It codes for CSARDPGRATYEQYF.

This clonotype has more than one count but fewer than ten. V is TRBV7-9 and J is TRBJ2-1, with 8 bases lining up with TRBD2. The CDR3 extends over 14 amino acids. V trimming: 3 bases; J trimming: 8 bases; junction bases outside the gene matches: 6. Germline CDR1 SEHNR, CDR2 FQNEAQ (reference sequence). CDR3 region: CASSFPGLDDEQFF. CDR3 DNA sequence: TGTGCCAGCAGCTTCCCGGGACTAGATGATGAGCAGTTCTTC.

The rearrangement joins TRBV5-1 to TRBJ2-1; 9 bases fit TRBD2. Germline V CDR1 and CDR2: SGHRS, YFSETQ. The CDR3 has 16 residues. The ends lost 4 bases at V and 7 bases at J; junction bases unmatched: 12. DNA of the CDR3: TGCGCCAGCAGCACTGCTGGCGGGAGGGCCACGAATGAGCAGTTCTTC. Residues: CASSTAGGRATNEQFF.

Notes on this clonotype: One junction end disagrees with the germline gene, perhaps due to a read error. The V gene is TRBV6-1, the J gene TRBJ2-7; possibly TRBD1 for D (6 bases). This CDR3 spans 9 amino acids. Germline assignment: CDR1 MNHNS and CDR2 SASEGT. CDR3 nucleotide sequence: TGTGCCGACCCAGGGGTAAGGGACTTC. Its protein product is CADPGVRDF.

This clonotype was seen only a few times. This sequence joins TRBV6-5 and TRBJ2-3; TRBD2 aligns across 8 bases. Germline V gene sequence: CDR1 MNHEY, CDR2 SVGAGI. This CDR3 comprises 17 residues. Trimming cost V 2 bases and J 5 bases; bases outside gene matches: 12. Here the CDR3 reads CASSYRGTRGVQDTQYF. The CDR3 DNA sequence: TGTGCCAGCAGTTACCGGGGGACTAGAGGGGTCCAAGATACGCAGTATTTT.

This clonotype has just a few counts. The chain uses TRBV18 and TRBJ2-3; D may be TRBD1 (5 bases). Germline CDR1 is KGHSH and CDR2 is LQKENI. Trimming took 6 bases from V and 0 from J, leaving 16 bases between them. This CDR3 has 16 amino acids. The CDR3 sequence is CASSLNARASTDTQYF. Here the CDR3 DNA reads TGTGCCAGCTCCCTCAATGCCAGGGCGAGCACAGATACGCAGTATTTT.